A single T cell receptor beta chain is shown here with its context. Per the original data handling: Nucleated cell counts were estimated from reference gene primer amplification. This table comes from immunoSEQ multiplex PCR, and its TCRdb copy is limited to in-frame clones, with some not included. D and trimming come from the DNA, and the V and J calls and clone size come from that table. The sample lists about 62,000 clones; 75% to 90% were seen once. These data come from a study of blood T cell repertoires in COVID-19. Study summary: Specimens from acute and convalescent COVID-19 originated in the United States, Italy and Spain. T cells, B-cell-depleted T cells, or PBMCs supplied cDNA or gDNA.

V was pared by 2 bases and J by 1 base, with 12 bases between. Germline V gives CDR1 LNHDA, CDR2 SQIVND (reference sequence). This CDR3 region has 16 residues. This chain joins TRBV19 and TRBJ1-3; D perhaps matches TRBD1 (6 bases). Sequenced: peripheral blood. This clonotype originated in a woman in her sixties or seventies with COVID-19, enrolled during active disease. CDR3 amino acids: CASSIRARGSGNTIYF. DNA for the CDR3: TGTGCCAGTAGTATAAGGGCCAGGGGTTCTGGAAACACCATATATTTT. Using reference TRBV19 and TRBJ1-3 for the parts outside the CDR3, the full variable domain is DGGITQSPKYLFRKEGQNVTLSCEQNLNHDAMYWYRQDPGQGLRLIYYSQIVNDFQKGDIAEGYSVSREKKESFPLTVTSAQKNPTAFYLCASSIRARGSGNTIYFGEGSWLTVV.